This entry is about one TCR beta chain. The data are from a study of shared clonotypes between healthy human individuals. Amplification in unsorted PBMC replicate PCRs started from roughly 330 ng DNA, which equals 28,000 or so T cell genomes. Sequenced by immunoSEQ multiplex PCR; TCRdb stores in-frame clones only, minus some. The repertoire consists of 470,000 or so clones, with roughly 80% occurring once and the leading ten covering roughly 13%. The V segment lost 4 bases and the J segment 9 bases; nucleotides outside the gene matches: 5. This CDR3 contains 13 residues. Germline lookup yields CDR1 SGDLS and CDR2 YYNGEE.

The chain uses TRBV9 and TRBJ2-1; 9 positions agree with TRBD1. Material: PBMCs. The origin of this receptor is a woman aged 40 to 50 in good health. Some clones in this sample may be carry-over from other donors' samples. CDR3 protein: CASSQGQGTEQFF. CDR3 sequence (DNA): TGTGCCAGCAGCCAAGGACAGGGGACTGAGCAGTTCTTC. Complete variable domain (other parts from reference TRBV9 and TRBJ2-1): DSGVTQTPKHLITATGQRVTLRCSPRSGDLSVYWYQQSLDQGLQFLIQYYNGEERAKGNILERFSAQQFPDLHSELNLSSLELGDSALYFCASSQGQGTEQFFGPGTRLTVL.